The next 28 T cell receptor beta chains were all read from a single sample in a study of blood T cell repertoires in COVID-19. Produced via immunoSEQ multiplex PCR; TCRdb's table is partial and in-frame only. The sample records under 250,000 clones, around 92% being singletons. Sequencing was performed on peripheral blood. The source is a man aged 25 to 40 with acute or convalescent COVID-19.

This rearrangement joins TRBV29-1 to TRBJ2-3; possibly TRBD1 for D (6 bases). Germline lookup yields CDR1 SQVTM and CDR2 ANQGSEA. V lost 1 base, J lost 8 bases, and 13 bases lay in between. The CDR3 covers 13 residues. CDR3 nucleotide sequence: TGCAGCGTTGAAGGGACAGAAAGGGGTACGCAGTATTTT. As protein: CSVEGTERGTQYF.

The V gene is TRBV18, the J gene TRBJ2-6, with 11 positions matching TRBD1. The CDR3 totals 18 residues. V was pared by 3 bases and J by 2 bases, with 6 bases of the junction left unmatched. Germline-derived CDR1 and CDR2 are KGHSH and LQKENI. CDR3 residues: CASSPTPGQGAGANVLTF. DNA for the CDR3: TGTGCCAGCTCACCCACTCCGGGACAGGGGGCTGGGGCCAACGTCCTGACTTTC.

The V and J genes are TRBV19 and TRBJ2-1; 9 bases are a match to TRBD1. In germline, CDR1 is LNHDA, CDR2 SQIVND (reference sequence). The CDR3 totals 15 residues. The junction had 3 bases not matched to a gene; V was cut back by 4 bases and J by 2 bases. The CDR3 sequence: CASSRRTGAYNEQFF. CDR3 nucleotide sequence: TGTGCCAGTAGTAGGCGGACAGGGGCCTACAATGAGCAGTTCTTC.

For the CDR3, the DNA is TGCGCCAGCAGTCCGGGACAGGTCACAGATACGCAGTATTTT. The encoded protein is CASSPGQVTDTQYF. The chain uses TRBV10-1 and TRBJ2-3; 8 bases map to TRBD1. The CDR3 extends over 14 amino acids. V trimming: 5 bases; J trimming: 2 bases; junction bases outside the gene matches: 3. Germline V CDR1 and CDR2: WNHNN, SYGVQD (reference sequence).

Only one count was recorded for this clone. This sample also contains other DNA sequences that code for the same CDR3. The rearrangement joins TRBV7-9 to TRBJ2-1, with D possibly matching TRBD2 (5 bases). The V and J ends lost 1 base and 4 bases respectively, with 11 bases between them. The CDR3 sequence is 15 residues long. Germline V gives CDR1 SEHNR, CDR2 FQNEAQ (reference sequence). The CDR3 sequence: CASSLVAGGYNEQFF. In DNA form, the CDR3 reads TGTGCCAGCAGCTTAGTGGCGGGCGGATACAATGAGCAGTTCTTC.

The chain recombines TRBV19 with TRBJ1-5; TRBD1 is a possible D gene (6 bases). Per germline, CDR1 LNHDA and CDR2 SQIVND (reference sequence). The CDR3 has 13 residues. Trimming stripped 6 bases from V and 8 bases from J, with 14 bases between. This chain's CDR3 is CASRNRVDEPQHF. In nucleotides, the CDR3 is TGTGCCAGTAGGAACAGGGTGGATGAGCCCCAGCATTTT.

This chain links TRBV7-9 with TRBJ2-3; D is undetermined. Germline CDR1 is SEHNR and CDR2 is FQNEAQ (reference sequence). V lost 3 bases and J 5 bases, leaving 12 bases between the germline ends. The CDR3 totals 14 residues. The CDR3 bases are TGTGCCAGCAGCTTTGGGCCAGCACAAGATACGCAGTATTTT. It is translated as CASSFGPAQDTQYF.

Here the CDR3 DNA reads TGTGCCAGCAGCACGTGGACATTAGGAGCAGATACGCAGTATTTT. This sequence encodes CASSTWTLGADTQYF. V is TRBV7-3 and J is TRBJ2-3, with D maybe TRBD1 (5 bases). Germline V gives CDR1 SGHTA, CDR2 FQGTGA. This CDR3 contains 15 residues. With 5 bases removed from V and 4 bases from J, the gap between germline ends came to 16 bases.

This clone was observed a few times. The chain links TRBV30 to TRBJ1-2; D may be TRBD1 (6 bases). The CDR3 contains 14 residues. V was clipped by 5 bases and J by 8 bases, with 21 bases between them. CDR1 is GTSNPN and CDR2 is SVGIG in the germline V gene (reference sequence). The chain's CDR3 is CAWGADTGWSGYTF. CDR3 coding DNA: TGTGCCTGGGGAGCTGACACAGGGTGGTCCGGCTACACCTTC.

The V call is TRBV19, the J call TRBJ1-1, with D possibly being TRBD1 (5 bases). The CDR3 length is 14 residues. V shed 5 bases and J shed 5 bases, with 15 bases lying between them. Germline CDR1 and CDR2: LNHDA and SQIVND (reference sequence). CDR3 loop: CASSVQGARTEAFF. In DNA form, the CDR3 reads TGTGCCAGTAGTGTCCAGGGTGCGAGGACTGAAGCTTTCTTT.

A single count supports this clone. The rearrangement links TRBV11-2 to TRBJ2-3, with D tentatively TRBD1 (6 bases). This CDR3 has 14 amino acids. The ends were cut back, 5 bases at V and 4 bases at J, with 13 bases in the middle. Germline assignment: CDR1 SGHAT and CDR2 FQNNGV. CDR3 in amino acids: CASSRTGMADTQYF. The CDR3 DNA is TGTGCCAGCAGCCGTACAGGGATGGCAGATACGCAGTATTTT.

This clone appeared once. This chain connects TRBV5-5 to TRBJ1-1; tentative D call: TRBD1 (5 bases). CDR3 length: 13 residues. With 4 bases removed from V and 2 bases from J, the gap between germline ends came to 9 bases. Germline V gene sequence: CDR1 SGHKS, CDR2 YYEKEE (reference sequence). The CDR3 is CASSVDSNTEAFF. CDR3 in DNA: TGTGCCAGCAGCGTTGACAGCAACACTGAAGCTTTCTTT. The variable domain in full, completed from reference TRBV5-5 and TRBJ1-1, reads DAGVTQSPTHLIKTRGQQVTLRCSPISGHKSVSWYQQVLGQGPQFIFQYYEKEERGRGNFPDRFSARQFPNYSSELNVNALLLGDSALYLCASSVDSNTEAFFGQGTRLTVV.

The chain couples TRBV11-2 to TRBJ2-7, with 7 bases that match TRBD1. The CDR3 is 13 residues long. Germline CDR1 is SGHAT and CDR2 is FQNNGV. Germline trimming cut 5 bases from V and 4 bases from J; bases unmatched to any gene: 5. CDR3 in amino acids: CASSRQQGYEQYF. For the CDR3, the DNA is TGTGCCAGCAGCCGACAACAGGGGTACGAGCAGTACTTC. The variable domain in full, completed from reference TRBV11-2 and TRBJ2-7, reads EAGVAQSPRYKIIEKRQSVAFWCNPISGHATLYWYQQILGQGPKLLIQFQNNGVVDDSQLPKDRFSAERLKGVDSTLKIQPAKLEDSAVYLCASSRQQGYEQYFGPGTRLTVT.

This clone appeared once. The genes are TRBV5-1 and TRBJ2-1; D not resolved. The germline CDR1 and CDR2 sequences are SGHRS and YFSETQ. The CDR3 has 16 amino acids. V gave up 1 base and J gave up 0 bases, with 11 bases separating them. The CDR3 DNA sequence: TGCGCCAGCAGCTTGTTTGCGGAAAGCTCCTACAATGAGCAGTTCTTC. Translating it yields CASSLFAESSYNEQFF.

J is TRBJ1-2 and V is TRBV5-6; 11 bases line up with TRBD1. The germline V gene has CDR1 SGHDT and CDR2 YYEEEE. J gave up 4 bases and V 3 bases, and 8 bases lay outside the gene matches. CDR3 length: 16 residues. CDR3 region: CASSSDRGRTIYGYTF. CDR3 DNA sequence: TGTGCCAGCAGCTCGGACAGGGGGCGAACAATCTATGGCTACACCTTC.

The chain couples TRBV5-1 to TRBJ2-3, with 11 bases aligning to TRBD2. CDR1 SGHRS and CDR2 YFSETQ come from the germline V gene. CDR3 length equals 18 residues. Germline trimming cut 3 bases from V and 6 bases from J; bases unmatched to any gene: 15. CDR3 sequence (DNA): TGCGCCAGCAGCTCCCTCAGGGGTAGCGGGGGGGCTATGGATACGCAGTATTTT. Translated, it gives CASSSLRGSGGAMDTQYF.

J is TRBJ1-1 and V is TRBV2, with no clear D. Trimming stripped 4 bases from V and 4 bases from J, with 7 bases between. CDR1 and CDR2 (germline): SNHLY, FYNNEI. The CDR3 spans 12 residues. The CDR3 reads CASSGLGTEAFF. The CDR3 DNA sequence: TGTGCCAGCAGTGGGCTTGGCACTGAAGCTTTCTTT.

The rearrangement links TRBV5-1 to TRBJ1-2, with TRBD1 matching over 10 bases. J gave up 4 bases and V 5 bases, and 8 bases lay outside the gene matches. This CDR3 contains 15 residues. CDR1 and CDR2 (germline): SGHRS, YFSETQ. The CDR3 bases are TGCGCCAGCAGTGCCGGGACAGGGGTTTTCTATGGCTACACCTTC. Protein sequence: CASSAGTGVFYGYTF.

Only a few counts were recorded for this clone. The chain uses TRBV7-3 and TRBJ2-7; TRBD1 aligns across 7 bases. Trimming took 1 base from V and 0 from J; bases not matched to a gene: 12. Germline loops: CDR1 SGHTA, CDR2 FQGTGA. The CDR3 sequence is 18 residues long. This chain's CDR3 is CASSLMAGGFGSSYEQYF. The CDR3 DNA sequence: TGTGCCAGCAGCTTAATGGCAGGGGGTTTTGGGAGCTCCTACGAGCAGTACTTC.

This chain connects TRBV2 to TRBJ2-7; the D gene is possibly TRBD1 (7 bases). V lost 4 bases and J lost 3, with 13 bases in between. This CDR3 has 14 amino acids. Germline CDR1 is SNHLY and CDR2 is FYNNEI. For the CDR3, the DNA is TGTGCCAGCAGTGTCGGACAGGACTACTACGAGCAGTACTTC. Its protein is CASSVGQDYYEQYF.

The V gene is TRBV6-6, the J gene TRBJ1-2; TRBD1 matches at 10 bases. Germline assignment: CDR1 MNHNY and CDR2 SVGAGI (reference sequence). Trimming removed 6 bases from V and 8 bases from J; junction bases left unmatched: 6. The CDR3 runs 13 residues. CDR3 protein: CASSDRGQEGYTF. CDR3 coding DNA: TGTGCCAGCAGCGACAGGGGGCAGGAAGGCTACACCTTC.

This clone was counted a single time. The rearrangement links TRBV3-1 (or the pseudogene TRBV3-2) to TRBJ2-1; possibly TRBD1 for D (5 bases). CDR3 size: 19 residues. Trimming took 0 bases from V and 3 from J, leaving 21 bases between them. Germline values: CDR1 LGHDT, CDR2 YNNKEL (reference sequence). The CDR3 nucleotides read TGTGCCAGCAGCCAAGATCAAGGGGTAGGGGCAGGCTTCTACAATGAGCAGTTCTTC. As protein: CASSQDQGVGAGFYNEQFF.

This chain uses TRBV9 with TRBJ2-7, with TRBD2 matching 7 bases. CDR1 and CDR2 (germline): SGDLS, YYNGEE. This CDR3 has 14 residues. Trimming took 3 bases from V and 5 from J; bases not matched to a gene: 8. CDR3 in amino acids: CASSGLGGKDEQYF. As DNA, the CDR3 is TGTGCCAGCAGCGGGCTCGGGGGGAAGGACGAGCAGTACTTC.

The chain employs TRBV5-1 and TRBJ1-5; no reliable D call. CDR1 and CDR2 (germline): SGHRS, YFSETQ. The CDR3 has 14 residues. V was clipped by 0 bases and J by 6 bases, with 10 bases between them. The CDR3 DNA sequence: TGCGCCAGCAGCTTGGGAGGGTCCGGTCAGCCCCAGCATTTT. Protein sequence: CASSLGGSGQPQHF. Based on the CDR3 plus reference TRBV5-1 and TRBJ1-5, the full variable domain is KAGVTQTPRYLIKTRGQQVTLSCSPISGHRSVSWYQQTPGQGLQFLFEYFSETQRNKGNFPGRFSGRQFSNSRSEMNVSTLELGDSALYLCASSLGGSGQPQHFGDGTRLSIL.

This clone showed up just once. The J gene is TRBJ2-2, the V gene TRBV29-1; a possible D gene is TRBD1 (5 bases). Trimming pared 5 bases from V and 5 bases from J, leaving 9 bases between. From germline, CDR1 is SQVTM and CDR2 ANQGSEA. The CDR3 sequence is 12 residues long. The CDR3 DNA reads TGCAGCGTTACTGGGGCTACCGGGGAGCTGTTTTTT. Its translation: CSVTGATGELFF.

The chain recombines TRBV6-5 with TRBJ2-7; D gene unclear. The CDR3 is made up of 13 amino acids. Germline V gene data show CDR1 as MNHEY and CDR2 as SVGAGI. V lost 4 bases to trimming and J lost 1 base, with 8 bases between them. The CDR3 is CASSLGGSYEQYF. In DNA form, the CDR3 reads TGTGCCAGCAGTTTAGGCGGATCCTACGAGCAGTACTTC.

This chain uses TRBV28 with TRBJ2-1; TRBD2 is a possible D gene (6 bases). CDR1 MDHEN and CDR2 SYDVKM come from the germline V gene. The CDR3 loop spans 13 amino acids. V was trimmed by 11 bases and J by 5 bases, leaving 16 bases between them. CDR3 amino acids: CACGAYGDNEQFF. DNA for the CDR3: TGTGCCTGCGGGGCCTATGGGGACAATGAGCAGTTCTTC.

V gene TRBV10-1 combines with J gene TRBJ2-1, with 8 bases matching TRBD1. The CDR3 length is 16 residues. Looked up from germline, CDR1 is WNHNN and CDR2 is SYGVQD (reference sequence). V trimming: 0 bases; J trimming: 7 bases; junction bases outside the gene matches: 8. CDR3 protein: CASSESKQGARNEQFF. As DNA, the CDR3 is TGCGCCAGCAGTGAGTCGAAGCAGGGGGCAAGAAATGAGCAGTTCTTC.